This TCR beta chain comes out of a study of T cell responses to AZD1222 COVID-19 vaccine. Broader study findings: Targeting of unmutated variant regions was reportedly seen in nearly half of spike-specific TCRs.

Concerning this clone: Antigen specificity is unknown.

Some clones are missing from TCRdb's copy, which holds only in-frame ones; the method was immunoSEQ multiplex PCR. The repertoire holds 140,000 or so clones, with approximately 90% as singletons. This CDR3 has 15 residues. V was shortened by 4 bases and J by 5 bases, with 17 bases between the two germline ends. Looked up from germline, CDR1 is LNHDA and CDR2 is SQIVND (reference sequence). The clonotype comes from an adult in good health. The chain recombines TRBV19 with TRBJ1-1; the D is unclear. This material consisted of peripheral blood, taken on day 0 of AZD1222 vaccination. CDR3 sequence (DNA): TGTGCCAGTAGTACAACTGCTGGAAGCCCGACTGAAGCTTTCTTT. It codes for CASSTTAGSPTEAFF. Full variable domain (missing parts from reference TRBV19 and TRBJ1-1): DGGITQSPKYLFRKEGQNVTLSCEQNLNHDAMYWYRQDPGQGLRLIYYSQIVNDFQKGDIAEGYSVSREKKESFPLTVTSAQKNPTAFYLCASSTTAGSPTEAFFGQGTRLTVV.